This T cell receptor beta chain was profiled in a study of CD8+CD57+ T cells in acquired aplastic anemia. Study-wide findings and caveats: No significant difference in CD8+ Simpson's diversity was found between patients and controls.

Germline CDR1 SGHRS, CDR2 YFSETQ. V was pared by 5 bases and J by 8 bases, with 16 bases between. The CDR3 length is 13 residues. This clonotype has a count of ten or more. Its specificity is unknown. Genomic DNA was employed as the template in profiling TCR beta VDJ and CDR3. TCRdb passed the reads through MiXCR, listing each CDR3 protein once. Of approximately 190,000 distinct CDR3 sequences listed, 64% are singletons. The TCR was taken from a human donor with severe aplastic anemia or a healthy control (not recorded which). The gene calls are TRBV5-1 and TRBJ1-2; D is unresolved. Sequences were obtained from sorted CD4+, CD8+, or CD8+CD57+ T cells (not recorded which) from PBMCs. In DNA form, the CDR3 reads TGCGCCAGCAGTTCGGATGCAGGAGACGGCTACACCTTC. This sequence encodes CASSSDAGDGYTF.